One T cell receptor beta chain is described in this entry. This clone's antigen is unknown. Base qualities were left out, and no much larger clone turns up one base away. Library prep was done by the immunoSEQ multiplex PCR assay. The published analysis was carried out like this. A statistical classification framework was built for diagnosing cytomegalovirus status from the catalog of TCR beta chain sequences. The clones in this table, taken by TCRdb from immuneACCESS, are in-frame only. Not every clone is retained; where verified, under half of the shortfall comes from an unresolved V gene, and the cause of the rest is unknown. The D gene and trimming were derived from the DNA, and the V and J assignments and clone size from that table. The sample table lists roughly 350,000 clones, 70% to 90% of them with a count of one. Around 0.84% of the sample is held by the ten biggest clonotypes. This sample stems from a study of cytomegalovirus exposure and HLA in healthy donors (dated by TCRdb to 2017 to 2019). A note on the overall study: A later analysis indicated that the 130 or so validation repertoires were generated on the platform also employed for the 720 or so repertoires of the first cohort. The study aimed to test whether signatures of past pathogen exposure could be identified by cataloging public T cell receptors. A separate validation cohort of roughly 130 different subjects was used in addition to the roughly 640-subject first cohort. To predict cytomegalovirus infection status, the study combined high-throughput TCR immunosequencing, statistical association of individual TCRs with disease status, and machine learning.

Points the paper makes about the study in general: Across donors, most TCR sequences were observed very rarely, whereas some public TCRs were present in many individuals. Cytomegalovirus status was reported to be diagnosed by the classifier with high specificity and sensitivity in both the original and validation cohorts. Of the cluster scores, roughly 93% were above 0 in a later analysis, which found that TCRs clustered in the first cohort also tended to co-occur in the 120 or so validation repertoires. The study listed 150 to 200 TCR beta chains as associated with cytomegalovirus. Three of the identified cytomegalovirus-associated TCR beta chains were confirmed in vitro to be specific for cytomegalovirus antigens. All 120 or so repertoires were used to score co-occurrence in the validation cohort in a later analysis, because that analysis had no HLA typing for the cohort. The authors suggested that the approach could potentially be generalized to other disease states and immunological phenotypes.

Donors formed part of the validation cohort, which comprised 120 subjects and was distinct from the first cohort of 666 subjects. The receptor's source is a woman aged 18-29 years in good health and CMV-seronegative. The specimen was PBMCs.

The CDR3 corresponds to CASRPNLPGQETQYF. In nucleotide form, the sequence is TGTGCCAGCAGACCAAACCTTCCGGGACAAGAGACCCAGTACTTC. The chain employs TRBV2 and TRBJ2-5; a weak D assignment points to TRBD2 (5 bases agree). V is cut by 6 bases and J by 2 bases, and the space between the germline ends is 16 bases. According to the germline V gene, CDR1 reads SNHLY and CDR2 reads FYNNEI. The CDR3 goes from the cysteine to the phenylalanine over 15 residues. Only the CDR3 region is kept as DNA, spanning 45 bases read in frame from base 1. Outside the CDR3, residues come from the reference TRBV2 and TRBJ2-5 proteins, so the full variable domain is: EPEVTQTPSHQVTQMGQEVILRCVPISNHLYFYWYRQILGQKVEFLVSFYNNEISEKSEIFDDQFSVERPDGSNFTLKIRSTKLEDSAMYFCASRPNLPGQETQYFGPGTRLLVL.